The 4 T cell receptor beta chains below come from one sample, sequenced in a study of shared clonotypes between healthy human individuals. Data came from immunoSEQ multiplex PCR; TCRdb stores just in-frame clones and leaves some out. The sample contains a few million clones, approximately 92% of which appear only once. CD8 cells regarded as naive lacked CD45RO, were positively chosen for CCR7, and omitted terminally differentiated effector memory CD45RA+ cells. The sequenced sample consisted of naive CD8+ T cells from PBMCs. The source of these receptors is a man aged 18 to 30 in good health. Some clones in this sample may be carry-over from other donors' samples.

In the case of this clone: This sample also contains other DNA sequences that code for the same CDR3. DNA of the CDR3: TGTGCCAGCAGTTTACGACAGGGGGCCCTCTACGAGCAGTACTTC. It specifies CASSLRQGALYEQYF. The chain combines TRBV27 with TRBJ2-7, with 10 positions matching TRBD1. Germline values: CDR1 MNHEY, CDR2 SMNVEV (reference sequence). CDR3 size: 15 residues. The junction had 4 bases not matched to a gene; V was cut back by 2 bases and J by 3 bases.

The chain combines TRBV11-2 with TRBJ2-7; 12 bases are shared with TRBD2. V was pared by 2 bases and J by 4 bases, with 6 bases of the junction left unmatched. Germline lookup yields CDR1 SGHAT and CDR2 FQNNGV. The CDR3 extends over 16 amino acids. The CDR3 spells CASSLLTSGSGYEQYF. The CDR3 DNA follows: TGTGCCAGCAGCTTACTGACTAGCGGGAGCGGTTACGAGCAGTACTTC. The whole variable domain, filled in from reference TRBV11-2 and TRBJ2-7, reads EAGVAQSPRYKIIEKRQSVAFWCNPISGHATLYWYQQILGQGPKLLIQFQNNGVVDDSQLPKDRFSAERLKGVDSTLKIQPAKLEDSAVYLCASSLLTSGSGYEQYFGPGTRLTVT.

CDR3 in amino acids: CASSPLPGGIYEQYF. The CDR3 region has the DNA TGTGCCAGCAGCCCCCTCCCAGGGGGTATCTACGAGCAGTACTTC. The chain has TRBV4-2 and TRBJ2-7; 7 bases agree with TRBD1. The CDR3 runs to 15 residues. After removal of 4 bases from V and 3 bases from J, the junction contained 9 bases not matched to a gene. Germline lookup yields CDR1 LGHNA and CDR2 YNFKEQ.

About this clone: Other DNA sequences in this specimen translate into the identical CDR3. The CDR3 nucleotides read TGTGCCAGCAGCTTAGGTCCAGGGACTACCTACGAGCAGTACTTC. It codes for CASSLGPGTTYEQYF. The rearrangement uses TRBV5-6 and TRBJ2-7; 7 positions agree with TRBD2. The CDR3 covers 15 residues. J was trimmed by 2 bases and V by 2 bases; bases with no gene match: 7. Germline-derived CDR1 and CDR2 are SGHDT and YYEEEE.